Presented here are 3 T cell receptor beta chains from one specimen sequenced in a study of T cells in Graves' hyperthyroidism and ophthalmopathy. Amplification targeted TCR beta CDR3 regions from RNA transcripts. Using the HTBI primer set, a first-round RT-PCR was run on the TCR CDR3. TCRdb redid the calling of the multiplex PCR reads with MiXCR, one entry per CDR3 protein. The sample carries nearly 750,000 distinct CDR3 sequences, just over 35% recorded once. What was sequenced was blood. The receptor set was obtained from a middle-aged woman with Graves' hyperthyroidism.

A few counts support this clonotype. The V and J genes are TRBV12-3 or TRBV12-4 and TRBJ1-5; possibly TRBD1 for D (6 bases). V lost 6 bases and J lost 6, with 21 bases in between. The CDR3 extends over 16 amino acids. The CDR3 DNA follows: TGTGCCAGCAGCCCCCTGGGGGCGGCGGTCGGTCAGCCCCAGCATTTT. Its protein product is CASSPLGAAVGQPQHF.

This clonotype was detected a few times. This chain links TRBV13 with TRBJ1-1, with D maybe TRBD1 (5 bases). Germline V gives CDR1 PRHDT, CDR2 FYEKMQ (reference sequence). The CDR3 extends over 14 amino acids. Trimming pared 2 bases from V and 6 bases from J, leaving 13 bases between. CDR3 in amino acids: CASSLRPGIPEAFF. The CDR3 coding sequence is TGTGCCAGCAGCTTACGTCCAGGGATCCCTGAAGCTTTCTTT.

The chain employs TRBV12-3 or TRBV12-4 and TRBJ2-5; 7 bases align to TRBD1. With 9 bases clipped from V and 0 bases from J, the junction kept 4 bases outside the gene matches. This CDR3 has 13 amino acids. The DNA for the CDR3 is TGTGCCAGTAGGGACAGCAACCAAGAGACCCAGTACTTC. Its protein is CASRDSNQETQYF.